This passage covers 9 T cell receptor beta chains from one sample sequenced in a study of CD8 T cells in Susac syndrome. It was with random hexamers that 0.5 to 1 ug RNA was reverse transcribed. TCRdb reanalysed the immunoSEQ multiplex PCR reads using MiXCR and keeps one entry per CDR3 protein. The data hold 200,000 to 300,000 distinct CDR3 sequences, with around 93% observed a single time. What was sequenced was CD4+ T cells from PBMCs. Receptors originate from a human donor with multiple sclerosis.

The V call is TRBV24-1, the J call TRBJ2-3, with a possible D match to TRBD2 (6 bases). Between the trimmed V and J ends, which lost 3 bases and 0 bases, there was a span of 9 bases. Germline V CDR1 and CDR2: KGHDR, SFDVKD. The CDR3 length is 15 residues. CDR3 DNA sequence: TGTGCCACCAGTGATGCTGGGGGGAGCACAGATACGCAGTATTTT. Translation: CATSDAGGSTDTQYF.

CDR3 region: CASSLWGAYEQYF. The CDR3 coding sequence is TGTGCCAGCAGTTTGTGGGGAGCGTACGAGCAGTACTTC. The chain links TRBV28 to TRBJ2-7; TRBD2 might be the D (5 bases). The CDR3 covers 13 residues. The germline V gene encodes CDR1 MDHEN and CDR2 SYDVKM. V dropped 3 bases and J dropped 4 bases, with 10 bases sitting between them.

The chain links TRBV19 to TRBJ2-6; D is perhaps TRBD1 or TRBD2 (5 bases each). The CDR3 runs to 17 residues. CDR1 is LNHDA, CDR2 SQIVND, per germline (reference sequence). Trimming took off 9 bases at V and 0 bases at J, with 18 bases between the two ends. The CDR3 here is CASHSGTAISGANVLTF. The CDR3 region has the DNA TGTGCCAGCCATTCCGGGACCGCCATCTCTGGGGCCAACGTCCTGACTTTC.

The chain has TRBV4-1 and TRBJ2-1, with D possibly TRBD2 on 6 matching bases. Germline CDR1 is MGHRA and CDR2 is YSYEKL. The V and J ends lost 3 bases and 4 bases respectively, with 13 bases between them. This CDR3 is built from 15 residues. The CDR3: CASSQTGTEYNEQFF. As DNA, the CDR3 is TGCGCCAGCAGCCAGACCGGGACTGAATACAATGAGCAGTTCTTC.

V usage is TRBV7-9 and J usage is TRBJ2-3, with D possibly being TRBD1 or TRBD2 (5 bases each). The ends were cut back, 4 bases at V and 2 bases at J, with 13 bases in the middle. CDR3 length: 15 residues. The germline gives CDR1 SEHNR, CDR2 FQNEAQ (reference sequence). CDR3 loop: CASSSSRGPTDTQYF. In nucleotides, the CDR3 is TGTGCCAGCAGCTCCAGTCGGGGACCCACAGATACGCAGTATTTT. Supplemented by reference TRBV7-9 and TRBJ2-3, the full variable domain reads DTGVSQNPRHKITKRGQNVTFRCDPISEHNRLYWYRQTLGQGPEFLTYFQNEAQLEKSRLLSDRFSAERPKGSFSTLEIQRTEQGDSAMYLCASSSSRGPTDTQYFGPGTRLTVL.

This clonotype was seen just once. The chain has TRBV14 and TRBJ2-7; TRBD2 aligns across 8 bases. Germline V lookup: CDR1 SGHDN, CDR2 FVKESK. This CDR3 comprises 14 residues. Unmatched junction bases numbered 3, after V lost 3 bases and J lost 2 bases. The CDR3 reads CASSQTGGAYEQYF. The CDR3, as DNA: TGTGCCAGCAGCCAGACGGGGGGGGCCTACGAGCAGTACTTC.

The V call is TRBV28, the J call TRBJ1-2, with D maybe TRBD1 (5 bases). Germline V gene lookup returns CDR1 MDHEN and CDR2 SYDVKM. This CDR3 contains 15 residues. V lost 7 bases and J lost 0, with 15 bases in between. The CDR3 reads CASTTGAGPNYGYTF. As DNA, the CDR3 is TGTGCCAGCACGACCGGGGCAGGCCCTAACTATGGCTACACCTTC.

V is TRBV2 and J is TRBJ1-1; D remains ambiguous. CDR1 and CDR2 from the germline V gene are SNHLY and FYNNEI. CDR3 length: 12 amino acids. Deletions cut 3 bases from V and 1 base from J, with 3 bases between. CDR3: CASSDRNTEAFF. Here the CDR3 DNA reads TGTGCCAGCAGTGACAGGAACACTGAAGCTTTCTTT.

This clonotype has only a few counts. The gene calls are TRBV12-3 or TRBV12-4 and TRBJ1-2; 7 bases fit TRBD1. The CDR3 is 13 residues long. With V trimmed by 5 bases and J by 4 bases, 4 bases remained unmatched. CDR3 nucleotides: TGTGCCAGCAGTGCCGGGACAGCCTATGGCTACACCTTC. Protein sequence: CASSAGTAYGYTF.